This entry features one TCR beta chain sequence. This entry is derived from a study of blood T cell repertoires in COVID-19. The table came from immunoSEQ multiplex PCR; TCRdb's copy has only in-frame clones and leaves some out. The sample lists roughly 180,000 clones, around 87% occurring once. V shed 5 bases and J shed 0 bases, with 11 bases lying between them. The CDR3 runs to 15 residues. Germline CDR1 is SEHNR and CDR2 is FQNEAQ (reference sequence). The receptor comes from a woman in her 30s with active or convalescent COVID-19. This chain links TRBV7-9 with TRBJ1-5, with a possible D match to TRBD1 (5 bases). The sample comprised peripheral blood. The chain's CDR3 is CASSGGTHSNQPQHF. CDR3 nucleotide sequence: TGTGCCAGCAGCGGGGGGACCCATAGCAATCAGCCCCAGCATTTT. Combining the CDR3 with reference TRBV7-9 and TRBJ1-5 gives the whole variable domain DTGVSQNPRHKITKRGQNVTFRCDPISEHNRLYWYRQTLGQGPEFLTYFQNEAQLEKSRLLSDRFSAERPKGSFSTLEIQRTEQGDSAMYLCASSGGTHSNQPQHFGDGTRLSIL.